These T cell receptor beta chains were read from a single sample in a study of OX40 agonist ivuxolimab in advanced cancers. Sequenced by immunoSEQ multiplex PCR; TCRdb stores in-frame clones only, minus some. Seen here are tens of thousands of clones, 89% observed once, and the top ten hold more than 0.3%. The input for sequencing was CD4+ or CD8+ T cells sorted from blood, taken in a trial of the OX40 agonist ivuxolimab. The receptors were sampled from an adult with an advanced solid tumor such as melanoma, head and neck, liver or kidney cancer. CDR3s include the opening cysteine and the closing phenylalanine or tryptophan. The D gene is left open where the match is weak. Where a row states a size, it is once, few, many or the class of an expanded clone; other rows omit it.

clone size,V gene,D gene,J gene,CDR3 protein,CDR3 DNA
.,TRBV11-3,.,TRBJ2-5,CASRGLQETQYF,TGTGCCAGCCGGGGATTGCAAGAGACCCAGTACTTC
.,TRBV19,TRBD1,TRBJ1-4,CASSRGQGIGATNEKLFF,TGTGCCAGTAGTAGGGGACAGGGGATCGGAGCAACTAATGAAAAACTGTTTTTT
.,TRBV2,TRBD2,TRBJ2-7,CASRAGLAGFYEQYF,TGTGCCAGCAGGGCCGGACTAGCGGGATTCTACGAGCAGTACTTC
once,TRBV30,.,TRBJ2-2,CAWSVGRNTGELFF,TGTGCCTGGAGTGTAGGAAGAAACACCGGGGAGCTGTTTTTT
.,TRBV5-1,.,TRBJ1-4,CASSFGQPNEKLFF,TGCGCCAGCAGCTTCGGACAGCCTAATGAAAAACTGTTTTTT
.,TRBV30,.,TRBJ2-7,CAWRTEASYEQYF,TGTGCCTGGAGGACAGAGGCCTCCTACGAGCAGTACTTC
.,TRBV29-1,.,TRBJ1-2,CSVEDGLVYGYTF,TGCAGCGTTGAAGACGGATTAGTCTATGGCTACACCTTC
.,TRBV6-1,TRBD1,TRBJ2-7,CASRTGQGLSYEQYF,TGTGCCAGCAGGACGGGACAGGGGCTCTCCTACGAGCAGTACTTC
once,TRBV7-2,.,TRBJ2-7,CASSFPRGATLGLGQYF,TGTGCCAGCAGCTTCCCGAGGGGGGCCACTCTGGGGCTGGGGCAGTACTTC
once,TRBV18,.,TRBJ2-2,CASSPLLSANTGELFF,TGTGCCAGCTCACCATTGTTGTCTGCGAACACCGGGGAGCTGTTTTTT
.,TRBV7-2,TRBD1,TRBJ2-5,CASNQGEETQYF,TGTGCCAGCAACCAGGGGGAAGAGACCCAGTACTTC
.,TRBV7-9,.,TRBJ1-5,CASSSQGYNQPQHF,TGTGCCAGCAGCTCACAGGGTTACAATCAGCCCCAGCATTTT
.,TRBV25-1,.,TRBJ2-6,CASSALDIGANVLTF,TGTGCCAGCAGTGCCCTCGACATCGGGGCCAACGTCCTGACTTTC
.,TRBV9,TRBD2,TRBJ2-1,CASSVTGTSIYEQFF,TGTGCCAGCAGCGTTACCGGGACTAGCATATATGAGCAGTTCTTC
.,TRBV5-6,TRBD1,TRBJ2-7,CASGQGPYEQYF,TGTGCCAGTGGACAGGGACCCTACGAGCAGTACTTC
.,TRBV7-9,.,TRBJ1-3,CASGPNGDTIYF,TGTGCCAGCGGGCCGAATGGGGACACCATATATTTT
.,TRBV19,.,TRBJ2-6,CASSGLTSGANVLTF,TGTGCCAGTAGTGGGCTGACCTCTGGGGCCAACGTCCTGACTTTC
.,TRBV19,TRBD1,TRBJ2-7,CASTLTTGTGREQYF,TGTGCCAGTACTCTTACGACCGGGACAGGGCGCGAGCAGTACTTC
.,TRBV19,.,TRBJ2-6,CASALSGANVLTF,TGTGCCAGTGCCCTGTCTGGGGCCAACGTCCTGACTTTC
.,TRBV5-1,.,TRBJ2-5,CASSFIGGEETQYF,TGCGCCAGCAGCTTCATAGGCGGAGAAGAGACCCAGTACTTC
.,TRBV15,.,TRBJ1-5,CATSSGYLTGYSNQPQHF,TGTGCCACCAGCAGTGGGTACCTGACAGGATATAGCAATCAGCCCCAGCATTTT
.,TRBV11-3,.,TRBJ1-1,CASSSAGGTEAFF,TGTGCCAGCAGCTCCGCCGGGGGCACTGAAGCTTTCTTT
.,TRBV30,.,TRBJ1-4,CAWSAGLDEKLFF,TGTGCCTGGAGTGCTGGCCTTGATGAAAAACTGTTTTTT
.,TRBV9,TRBD2,TRBJ2-1,CASSAKLAGGRNEQFF,TGTGCCAGCAGCGCCAAACTAGCGGGAGGCCGTAATGAGCAGTTCTTC
.,TRBV28,TRBD2,TRBJ2-3,CASSGGGGSTDTQYF,TGTGCCAGCAGTGGGGGCGGGGGGAGCACAGATACGCAGTATTTT
.,TRBV2,.,TRBJ1-1,CASKYRVTEAFF,TGTGCCAGCAAGTACAGGGTCACTGAAGCTTTCTTT
once,TRBV6-5,.,TRBJ1-4,CASSYSGTPEKLFF,TGTGCCAGCAGTTACTCCGGGACGCCCGAAAAACTGTTTTTT
.,TRBV6-5,TRBD2,TRBJ2-7,CASSYGPTSGQQYF,TGTGCCAGCAGTTACGGGCCTACTAGCGGACAGCAGTACTTC
.,TRBV28,.,TRBJ1-5,CATWGGDQPQHF,TGTGCCACATGGGGAGGGGATCAGCCCCAGCATTTT
few,TRBV5-1,.,TRBJ2-5,CASSFRMIGQMLGETQYF,TGCGCCAGCAGCTTTCGGATGATTGGACAGATGCTCGGGGAGACCCAGTACTTC
.,TRBV7-2,.,TRBJ1-6,CASSLAGALHF,TGTGCCAGCAGCTTAGCGGGGGCCCTCCACTTT
.,TRBV7-9,TRBD2,TRBJ2-2,CASSPLAGMNTGELFF,TGTGCCAGCAGTCCACTAGCGGGGATGAACACCGGGGAGCTGTTTTTT
.,TRBV18,TRBD1,TRBJ1-2,CASSPPGQGAGYGYTF,TGTGCCAGCTCACCGCCGGGACAGGGGGCTGGCTATGGCTACACCTTC
medium-sized,TRBV6-5,.,TRBJ1-2,CASSYGGSVNYGYTF,TGTGCCAGCAGTTACGGAGGGTCCGTCAACTATGGCTACACCTTC
.,TRBV10-3,.,TRBJ2-7,CAISDRQGNEQYF,TGTGCCATCAGTGATCGGCAGGGCAACGAGCAGTACTTC
.,TRBV30,TRBD2,TRBJ2-1,CAWRPGLAGIGVYNEQFF,TGTGCCTGGAGGCCCGGACTAGCGGGAATTGGGGTCTACAATGAGCAGTTCTTC
.,TRBV30,.,TRBJ1-4,CAWSPPGGNEKLFF,TGTGCCTGGAGTCCCCCGGGGGGTAATGAAAAACTGTTTTTT
.,TRBV10-3,TRBD1,TRBJ2-3,CAISEWGQGVGRYF,TGTGCCATCAGTGAGTGGGGACAGGGTGTAGGTCGGTATTTT
.,TRBV19,.,TRBJ2-1,CASSPPTVALSYNEQFF,TGTGCCAGTAGTCCGCCAACGGTAGCGCTCTCCTACAATGAGCAGTTCTTC
.,TRBV7-9,TRBD1,TRBJ2-7,CASSLTGSPSEQYF,TGTGCCAGCAGCTTGACAGGGTCCCCCAGCGAGCAGTACTTC
.,TRBV6-5,.,TRBJ1-1,CASRPTGFTEAFF,TGTGCCAGCAGGCCTACAGGGTTCACTGAAGCTTTCTTT
.,TRBV28,.,TRBJ2-7,CASSTPAGLSSYEQYF,TGTGCCAGCAGTACCCCTGCCGGACTCAGCTCCTACGAGCAGTACTTC
few,TRBV9,.,TRBJ1-2,CASSGTYYHTVNYGYTF,TGTGCCAGCAGCGGTACCTACTACCACACGGTTAACTATGGCTACACCTTC